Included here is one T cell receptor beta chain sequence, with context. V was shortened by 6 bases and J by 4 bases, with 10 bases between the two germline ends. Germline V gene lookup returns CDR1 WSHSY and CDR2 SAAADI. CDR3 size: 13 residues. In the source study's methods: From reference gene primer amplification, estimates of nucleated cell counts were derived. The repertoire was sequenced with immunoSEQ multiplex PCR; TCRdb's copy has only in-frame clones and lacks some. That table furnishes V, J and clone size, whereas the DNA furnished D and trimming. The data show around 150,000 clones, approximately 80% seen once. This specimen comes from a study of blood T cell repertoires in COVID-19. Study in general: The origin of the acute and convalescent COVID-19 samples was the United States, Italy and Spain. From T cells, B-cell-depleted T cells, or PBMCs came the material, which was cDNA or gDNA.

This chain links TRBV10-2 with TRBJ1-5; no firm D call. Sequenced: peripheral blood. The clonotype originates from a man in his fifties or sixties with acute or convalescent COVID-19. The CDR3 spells CASSPGWNQPQHF. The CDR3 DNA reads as TGCGCCAGCAGCCCAGGTTGGAATCAGCCCCAGCATTTT.